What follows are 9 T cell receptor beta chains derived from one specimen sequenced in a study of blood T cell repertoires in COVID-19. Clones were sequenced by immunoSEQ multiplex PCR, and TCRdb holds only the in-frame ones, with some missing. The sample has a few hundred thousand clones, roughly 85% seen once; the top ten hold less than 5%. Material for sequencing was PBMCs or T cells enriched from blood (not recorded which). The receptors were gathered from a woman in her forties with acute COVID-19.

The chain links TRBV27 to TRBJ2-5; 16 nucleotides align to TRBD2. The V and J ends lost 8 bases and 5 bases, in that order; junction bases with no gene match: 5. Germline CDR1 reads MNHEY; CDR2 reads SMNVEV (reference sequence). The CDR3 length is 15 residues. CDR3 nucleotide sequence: TGTGCCAGCCTGGGACTAGCGGGAGGGAGGGAGACCCAGTACTTC. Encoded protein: CASLGLAGGRETQYF.

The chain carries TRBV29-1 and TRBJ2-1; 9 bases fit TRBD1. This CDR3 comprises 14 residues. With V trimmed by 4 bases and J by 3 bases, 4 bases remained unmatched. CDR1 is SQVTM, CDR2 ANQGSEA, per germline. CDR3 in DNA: TGCAGCGTTGTGGGACAGGGAGTCTACAATGAGCAGTTCTTC. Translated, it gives CSVVGQGVYNEQFF.

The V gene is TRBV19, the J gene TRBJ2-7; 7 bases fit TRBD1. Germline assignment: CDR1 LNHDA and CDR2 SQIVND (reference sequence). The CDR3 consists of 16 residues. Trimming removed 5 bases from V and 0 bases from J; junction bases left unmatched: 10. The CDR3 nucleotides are TGTGCCAGTAGTCCCCAGGGACAGCGCAGCTCCTACGAGCAGTACTTC. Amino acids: CASSPQGQRSSYEQYF. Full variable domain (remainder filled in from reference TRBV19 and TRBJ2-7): DGGITQSPKYLFRKEGQNVTLSCEQNLNHDAMYWYRQDPGQGLRLIYYSQIVNDFQKGDIAEGYSVSREKKESFPLTVTSAQKNPTAFYLCASSPQGQRSSYEQYFGPGTRLTVT.

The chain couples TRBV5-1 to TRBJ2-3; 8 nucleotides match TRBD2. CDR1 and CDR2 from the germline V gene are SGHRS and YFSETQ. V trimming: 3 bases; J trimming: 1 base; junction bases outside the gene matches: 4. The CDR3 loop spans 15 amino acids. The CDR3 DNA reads TGCGCCAGCAGCTATATGACTAGCGGCACAGATACGCAGTATTTT. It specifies CASSYMTSGTDTQYF.

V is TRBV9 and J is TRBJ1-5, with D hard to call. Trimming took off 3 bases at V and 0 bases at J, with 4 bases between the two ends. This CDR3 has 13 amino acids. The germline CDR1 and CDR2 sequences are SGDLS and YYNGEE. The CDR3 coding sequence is TGTGCCAGCAGCGCCCATAGCAATCAGCCCCAGCATTTT. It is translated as CASSAHSNQPQHF.

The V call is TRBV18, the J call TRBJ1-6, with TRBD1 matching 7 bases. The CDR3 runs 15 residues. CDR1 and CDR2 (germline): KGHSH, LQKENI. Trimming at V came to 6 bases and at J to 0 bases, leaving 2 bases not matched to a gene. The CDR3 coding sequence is TGTGCCAGCTCCAGGGACAGCTCCTATAATTCACCCCTCCACTTT. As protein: CASSRDSSYNSPLHF.

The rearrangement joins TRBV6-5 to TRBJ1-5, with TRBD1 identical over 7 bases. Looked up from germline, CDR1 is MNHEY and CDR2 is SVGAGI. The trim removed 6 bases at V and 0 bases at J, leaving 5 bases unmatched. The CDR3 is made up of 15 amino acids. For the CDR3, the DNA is TGTGCCAGCAGGGGACAGAGTAATAGCAATCAGCCCCAGCATTTT. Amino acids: CASRGQSNSNQPQHF.

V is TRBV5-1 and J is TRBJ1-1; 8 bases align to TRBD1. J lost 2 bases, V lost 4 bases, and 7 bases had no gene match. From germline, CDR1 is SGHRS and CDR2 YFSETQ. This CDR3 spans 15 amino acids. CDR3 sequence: CASSPQQGENTEAFF. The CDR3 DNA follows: TGCGCCAGCAGCCCACAACAGGGGGAAAACACTGAAGCTTTCTTT.

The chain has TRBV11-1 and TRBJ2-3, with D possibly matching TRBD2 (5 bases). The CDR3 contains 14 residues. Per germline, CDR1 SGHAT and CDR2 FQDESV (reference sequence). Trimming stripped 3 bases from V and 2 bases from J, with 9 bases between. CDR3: CASSFGSVTDTQYF. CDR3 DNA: TGTGCCAGCAGCTTCGGTAGCGTCACAGATACGCAGTATTTT.